The source of this T cell receptor (beta chain) is a study of blood T cells in healthy people across ages. Primers used in a second PCR of about 7 to 11 cycles were a sample-barcoded 5' primer and a J-beta primer mix. Tags on each cDNA molecule came from a template-switch adaptor with 12 random nucleotides. Each CDR3 protein gets one entry after TCRdb re-called the 5' RACE reads with MiXCR. This table holds over 950,000 distinct CDR3 sequences, approximately 38% found once. The CDR3 covers 14 residues. Germline CDR1 reads MNHEY; CDR2 reads SVGEGT. V was shortened by 0 bases and J by 7 bases, with 12 bases between the two germline ends. Findings of the study overall: Versus aged donors, long-lived donors had higher diversity and more naive CD4+ cells. Observed TCR beta diversity per million T cells went down as age went up. This fall followed a roughly linear course with age.

A word on this clonotype: Its matching antigen is unknown.

Isolation yielded PBMCs, at least 7 million per sample, in every case. Sequenced sample: blood. The clonotype originates from a man younger than 30 in good health. The chain uses TRBV6-2 or TRBV6-3 and TRBJ1-2; weak D call: TRBD1 (5 bases). The CDR3 coding sequence is TGTGCCAGCAGTTACTCATGGCAGGGCGGTGGCTACACCTTC. As protein: CASSYSWQGGGYTF.